The rows below give T cell receptor beta chains drawn from one sample of a study of cytomegalovirus exposure and HLA in healthy donors. Clones were sequenced by immunoSEQ multiplex PCR, and TCRdb holds only the in-frame ones, with some missing. The sample has under 200,000 clones; around three quarters are singletons. The specimen was PBMCs. These TCRs come from a man aged 45-65 years in good health and CMV-seropositive. The CDR3 runs from the conserved cysteine through the conserved F or W. The D gene is left open where the match is weak. Part of the rows lack a size; the others show once, few, many or a class for expanded clones.

D gene	clone size	J gene	V gene	CDR3 protein	CDR3 DNA
-	-	TRBJ2-7	TRBV5-1	CASSPGIYEQYF	TGCGCCAGCAGCCCAGGGATCTACGAGCAGTACTTC
-	few	TRBJ2-3	TRBV18	CASSSDRATQYF	TGTGCCAGCTCATCGGACAGAGCTACGCAGTATTTT
TRBD2	-	TRBJ2-5	TRBV5-1	CASSLVAGGPQETQYF	TGCGCCAGCAGCTTGGTAGCGGGGGGTCCCCAAGAGACCCAGTACTTC
-	-	TRBJ1-1	TRBV18	CASSHKGLTEAFF	TGTGCCAGCTCACATAAGGGGCTCACTGAAGCTTTCTTT
-	-	TRBJ1-1	TRBV10-3	CAIADLGNTEAFF	TGTGCCATCGCGGACTTGGGGAACACTGAAGCTTTCTTT
-	-	TRBJ1-6	TRBV5-5	CASGSGPSSYNSPLHF	TGTGCCAGCGGCAGCGGCCCGAGCTCCTATAATTCACCCCTCCACTTT
-	-	TRBJ2-3	TRBV14	CASSQMRADTQYF	TGTGCCAGCAGCCAAATGAGGGCAGATACGCAGTATTTT
-	few	TRBJ2-1	TRBV2	CASSERSPEQFF	TGTGCCAGCAGTGAACGGTCCCCCGAGCAGTTCTTC
TRBD1	few	TRBJ1-4	TRBV2	CASRGVRGRDGEKLFF	TGTGCCAGCAGAGGAGTCAGGGGGCGCGACGGTGAAAAACTGTTTTTT
TRBD1	few	TRBJ1-2	TRBV5-4	CASSLGGQGVYGYTF	TGTGCCAGCAGCTTGGGGGGACAGGGTGTCTATGGCTACACCTTC
-	-	TRBJ1-5	TRBV5-8	CASRGSGGASNQPQHF	TGTGCCAGCAGGGGGTCCGGGGGGGCTAGCAATCAGCCCCAGCATTTT
TRBD2	-	TRBJ2-5	TRBV7-7	CASSPGTTPHPQYF	TGTGCTAGCAGCCCCGGGACTACCCCTCACCCCCAGTACTTC
TRBD2	-	TRBJ2-7	TRBV11-1	CASSSGGGWQYF	TGTGCCAGCAGCTCAGGCGGGGGATGGCAGTACTTC